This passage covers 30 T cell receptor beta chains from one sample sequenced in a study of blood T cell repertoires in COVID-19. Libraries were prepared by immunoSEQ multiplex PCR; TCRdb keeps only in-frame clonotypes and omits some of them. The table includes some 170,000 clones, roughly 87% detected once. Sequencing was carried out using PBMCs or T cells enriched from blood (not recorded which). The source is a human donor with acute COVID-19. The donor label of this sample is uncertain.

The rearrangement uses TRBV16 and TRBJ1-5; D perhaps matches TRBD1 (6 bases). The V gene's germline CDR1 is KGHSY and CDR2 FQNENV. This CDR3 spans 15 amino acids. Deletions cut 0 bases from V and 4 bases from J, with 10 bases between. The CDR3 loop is CASSQSRQVNQPQHF. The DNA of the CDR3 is TGTGCCAGCAGCCAATCGAGACAGGTGAATCAGCCCCAGCATTTT.

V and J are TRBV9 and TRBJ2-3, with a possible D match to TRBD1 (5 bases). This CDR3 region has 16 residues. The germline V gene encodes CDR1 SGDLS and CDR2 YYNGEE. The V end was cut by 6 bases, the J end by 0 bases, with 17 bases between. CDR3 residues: CASTTRTSSSTDTQYF. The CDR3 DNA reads TGTGCCAGCACCACTCGGACATCTTCTAGCACAGATACGCAGTATTTT.

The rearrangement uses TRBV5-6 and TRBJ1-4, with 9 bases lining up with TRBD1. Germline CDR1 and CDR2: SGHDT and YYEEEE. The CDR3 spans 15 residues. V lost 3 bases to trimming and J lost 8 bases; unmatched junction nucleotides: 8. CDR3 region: CASSYSGTGLEKLFF. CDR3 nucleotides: TGTGCCAGCAGCTATTCCGGGACAGGGCTAGAAAAACTGTTTTTT.

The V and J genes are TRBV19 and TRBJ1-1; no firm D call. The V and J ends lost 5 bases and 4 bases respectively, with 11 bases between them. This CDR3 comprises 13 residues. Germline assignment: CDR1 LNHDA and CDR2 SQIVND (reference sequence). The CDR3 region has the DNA TGTGCCAGTAGTGTGCGGTTGCCCACTGAAGCTTTCTTT. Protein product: CASSVRLPTEAFF.

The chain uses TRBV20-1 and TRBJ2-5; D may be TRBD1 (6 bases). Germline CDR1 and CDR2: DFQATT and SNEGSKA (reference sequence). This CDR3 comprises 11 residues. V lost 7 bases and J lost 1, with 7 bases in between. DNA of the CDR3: TGCAGTGTGGACAGCCAAGAGACCCAGTACTTC. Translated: CSVDSQETQYF.

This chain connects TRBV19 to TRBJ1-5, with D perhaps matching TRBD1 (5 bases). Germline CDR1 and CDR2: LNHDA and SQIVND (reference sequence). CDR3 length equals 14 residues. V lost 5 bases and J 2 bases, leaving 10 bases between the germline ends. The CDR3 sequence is CASSVGGGNQPQHF. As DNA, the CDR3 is TGTGCCAGTAGTGTCGGGGGGGGCAATCAGCCCCAGCATTTT. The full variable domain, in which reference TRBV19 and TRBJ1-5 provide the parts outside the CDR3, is DGGITQSPKYLFRKEGQNVTLSCEQNLNHDAMYWYRQDPGQGLRLIYYSQIVNDFQKGDIAEGYSVSREKKESFPLTVTSAQKNPTAFYLCASSVGGGNQPQHFGDGTRLSIL.

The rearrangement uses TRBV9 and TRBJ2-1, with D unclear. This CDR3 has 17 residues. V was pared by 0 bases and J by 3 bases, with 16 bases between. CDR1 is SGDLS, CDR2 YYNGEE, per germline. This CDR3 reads CASSVGTYPLFYNEQFF. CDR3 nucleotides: TGTGCCAGCAGCGTAGGAACCTACCCGCTATTCTACAATGAGCAGTTCTTC.

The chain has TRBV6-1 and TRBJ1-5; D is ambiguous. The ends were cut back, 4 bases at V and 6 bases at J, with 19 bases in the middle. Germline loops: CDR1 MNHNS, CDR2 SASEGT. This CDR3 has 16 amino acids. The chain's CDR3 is CASSGIKSGEGQPQHF. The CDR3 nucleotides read TGTGCCAGCAGTGGAATCAAAAGCGGGGAGGGTCAGCCCCAGCATTTT.

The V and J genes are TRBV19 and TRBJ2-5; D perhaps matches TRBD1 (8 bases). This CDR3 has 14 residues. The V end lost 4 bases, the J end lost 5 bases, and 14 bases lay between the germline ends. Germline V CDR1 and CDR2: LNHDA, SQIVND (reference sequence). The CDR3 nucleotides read TGTGCCAGTAGTACCGGACAGGGAGGGGAGACCCAGTACTTC. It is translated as CASSTGQGGETQYF.

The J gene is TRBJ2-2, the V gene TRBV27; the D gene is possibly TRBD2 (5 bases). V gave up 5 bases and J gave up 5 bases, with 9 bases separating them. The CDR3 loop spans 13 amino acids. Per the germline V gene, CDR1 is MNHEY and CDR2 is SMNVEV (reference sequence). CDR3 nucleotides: TGTGCCAGCAGTCCGACTATTACCGGGGAGCTGTTTTTT. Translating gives CASSPTITGELFF.

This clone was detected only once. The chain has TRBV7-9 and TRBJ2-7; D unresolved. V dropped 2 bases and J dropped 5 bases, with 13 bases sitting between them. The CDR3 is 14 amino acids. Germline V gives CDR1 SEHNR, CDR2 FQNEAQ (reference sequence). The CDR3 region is CASSLTPRFDEQYF. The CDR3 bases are TGTGCCAGCAGCTTAACCCCCAGGTTCGACGAGCAGTACTTC.

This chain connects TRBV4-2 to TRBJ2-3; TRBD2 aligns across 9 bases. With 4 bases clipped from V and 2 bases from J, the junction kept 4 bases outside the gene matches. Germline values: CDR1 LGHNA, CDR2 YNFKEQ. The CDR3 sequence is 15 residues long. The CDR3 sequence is CASSRAGGDTDTQYF. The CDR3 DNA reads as TGTGCCAGCAGCCGAGCGGGGGGAGACACAGATACGCAGTATTTT.

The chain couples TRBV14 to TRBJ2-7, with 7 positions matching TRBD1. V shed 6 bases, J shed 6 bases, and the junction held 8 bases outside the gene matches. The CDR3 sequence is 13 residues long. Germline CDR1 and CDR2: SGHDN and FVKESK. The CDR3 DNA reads TGTGCCAGCAGTCAAACAGGGGTCGGCGAGCAGTACTTC. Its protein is CASSQTGVGEQYF.

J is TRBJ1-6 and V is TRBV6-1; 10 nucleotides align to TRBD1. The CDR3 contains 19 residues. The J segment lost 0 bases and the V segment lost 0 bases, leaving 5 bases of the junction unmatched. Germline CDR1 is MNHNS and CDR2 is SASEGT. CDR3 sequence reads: CASSEAPGTGVSYNSPLHF. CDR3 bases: TGTGCCAGCAGTGAAGCCCCCGGGACAGGGGTCTCCTATAATTCACCCCTCCACTTT.

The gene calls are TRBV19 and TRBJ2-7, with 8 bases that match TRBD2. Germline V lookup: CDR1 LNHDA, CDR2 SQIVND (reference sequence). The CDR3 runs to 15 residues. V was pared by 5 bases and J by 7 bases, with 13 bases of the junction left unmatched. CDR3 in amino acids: CASSSHSSGGREQYF. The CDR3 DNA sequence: TGTGCCAGTAGTTCCCACTCGAGCGGGGGTAGGGAGCAGTACTTC.

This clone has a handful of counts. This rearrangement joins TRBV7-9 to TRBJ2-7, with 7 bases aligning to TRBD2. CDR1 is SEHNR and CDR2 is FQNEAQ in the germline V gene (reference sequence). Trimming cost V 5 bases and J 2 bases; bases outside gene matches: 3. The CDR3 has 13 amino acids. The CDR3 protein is CASSKRGAYEQYF. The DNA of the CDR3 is TGTGCCAGCAGCAAACGGGGGGCCTACGAGCAGTACTTC.

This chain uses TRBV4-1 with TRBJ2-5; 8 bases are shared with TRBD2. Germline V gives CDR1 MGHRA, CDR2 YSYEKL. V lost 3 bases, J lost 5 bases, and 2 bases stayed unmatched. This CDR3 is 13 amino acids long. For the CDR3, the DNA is TGCGCCAGCAGCCACGGGAGGGTGGAGACCCAGTACTTC. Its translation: CASSHGRVETQYF.

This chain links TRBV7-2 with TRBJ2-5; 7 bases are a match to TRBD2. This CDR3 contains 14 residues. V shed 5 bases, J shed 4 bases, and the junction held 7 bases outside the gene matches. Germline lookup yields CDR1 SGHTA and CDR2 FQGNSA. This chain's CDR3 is CASSPQSGGETQYF. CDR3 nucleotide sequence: TGTGCCAGCAGCCCCCAGTCGGGGGGAGAGACCCAGTACTTC.

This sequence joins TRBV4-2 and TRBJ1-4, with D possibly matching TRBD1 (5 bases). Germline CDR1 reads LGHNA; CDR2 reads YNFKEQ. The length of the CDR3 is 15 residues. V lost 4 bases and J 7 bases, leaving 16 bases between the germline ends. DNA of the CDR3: TGTGCCAGCAGCCCCGACCAAGGGAGGGGTGAAAAACTGTTTTTT. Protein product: CASSPDQGRGEKLFF.

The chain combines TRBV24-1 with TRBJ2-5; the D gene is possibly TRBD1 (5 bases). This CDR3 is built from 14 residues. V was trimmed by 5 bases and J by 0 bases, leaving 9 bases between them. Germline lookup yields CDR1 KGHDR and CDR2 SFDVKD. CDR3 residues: CATSVKDNQETQYF. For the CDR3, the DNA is TGTGCCACCAGTGTAAAGGACAACCAAGAGACCCAGTACTTC.

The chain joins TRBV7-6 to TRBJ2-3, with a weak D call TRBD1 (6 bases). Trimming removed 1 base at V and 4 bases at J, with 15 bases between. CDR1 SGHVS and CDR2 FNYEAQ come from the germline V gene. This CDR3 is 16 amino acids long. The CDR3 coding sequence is TGTGCCAGCAGCTTAGTAGCAGGGGCCCAATCAGATACGCAGTATTTT. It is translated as CASSLVAGAQSDTQYF.

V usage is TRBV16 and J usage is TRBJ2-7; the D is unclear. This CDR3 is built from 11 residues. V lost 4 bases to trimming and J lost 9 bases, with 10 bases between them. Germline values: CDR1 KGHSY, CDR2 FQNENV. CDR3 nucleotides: TGTGCCAGCAGCCTCCTTATTGTGCAGTACTTC. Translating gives CASSLLIVQYF. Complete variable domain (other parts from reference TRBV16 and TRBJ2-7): GEEVAQTPKHLVRGEGQKAKLYCAPIKGHSYVFWYQQVLKNEFKFLISFQNENVFDETGMPKERFSAKCLPNSPCSLEIQATKLEDSAVYFCASSLLIVQYFGPGTRLTVT.

The CDR3 loop is CASSLTGTIQETQYF. CDR3 DNA sequence: TGTGCCAGCAGCTTAACCGGGACTATACAAGAGACCCAGTACTTC. The V call is TRBV7-3, the J call TRBJ2-5, with 7 nucleotides matching TRBD2. Germline values: CDR1 SGHTA, CDR2 FQGTGA. CDR3 length: 15 amino acids. V dropped 0 bases and J dropped 2; count of bases not matched to a gene: 3.

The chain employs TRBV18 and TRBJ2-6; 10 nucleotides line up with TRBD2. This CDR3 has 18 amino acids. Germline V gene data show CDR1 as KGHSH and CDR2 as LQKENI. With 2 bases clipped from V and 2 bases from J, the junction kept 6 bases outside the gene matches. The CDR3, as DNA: TGTGCCAGCTCACCAGTCCAGCGGGGGGGGCCTGGGGCCAACGTCCTGACTTTC. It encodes CASSPVQRGGPGANVLTF.

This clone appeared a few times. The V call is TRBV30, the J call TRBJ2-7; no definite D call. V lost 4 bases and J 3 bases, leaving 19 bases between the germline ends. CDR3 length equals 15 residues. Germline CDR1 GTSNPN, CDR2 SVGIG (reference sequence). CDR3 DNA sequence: TGTGCCTGGACAGGTAAAATCGTTTCGTTCTACGAGCAGTACTTC. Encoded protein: CAWTGKIVSFYEQYF.

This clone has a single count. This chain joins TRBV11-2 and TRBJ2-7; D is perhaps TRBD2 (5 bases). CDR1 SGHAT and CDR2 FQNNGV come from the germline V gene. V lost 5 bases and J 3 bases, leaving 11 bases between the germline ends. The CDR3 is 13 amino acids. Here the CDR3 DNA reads TGTGCCAGCAGCCCACGTCGGGACTACGAGCAGTACTTC. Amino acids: CASSPRRDYEQYF.

This CDR3 is CASSPKGLAGANTGELFF. The CDR3 region has the DNA TGTGCCAGCAGCCCCAAGGGACTAGCGGGGGCGAACACCGGGGAGCTGTTTTTT. The rearrangement joins TRBV7-8 to TRBJ2-2, with 14 bases matching TRBD2. CDR3 size: 18 residues. The germline V gene has CDR1 SGHVS and CDR2 FQNEAQ. V shed 5 bases and J 0 bases; nucleotides not matched to a gene: 5.

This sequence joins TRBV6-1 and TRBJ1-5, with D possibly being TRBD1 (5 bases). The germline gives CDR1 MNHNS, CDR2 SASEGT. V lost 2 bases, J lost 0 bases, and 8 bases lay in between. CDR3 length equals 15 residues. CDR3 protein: CASSERQPSNQPQHF. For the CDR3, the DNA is TGTGCCAGCAGTGAAAGACAGCCTAGCAATCAGCCCCAGCATTTT.

CDR3 protein: CASSSTSGFYNEQFF. As DNA, the CDR3 is TGTGCCAGCAGTTCGACTAGCGGATTCTACAATGAGCAGTTCTTC. The V call is TRBV7-2, the J call TRBJ2-1, with TRBD2 identical over 9 bases. Per germline, CDR1 SGHTA and CDR2 FQGNSA. The V gene end was trimmed by 6 bases and the J gene end by 3 bases; junction bases not matched to a gene: 6. The CDR3 runs to 15 residues.

CDR3 loop: CASGLAASREQYF. The DNA for the CDR3 is TGTGCTAGTGGACTAGCCGCCTCTCGCGAGCAGTACTTC. The rearrangement links TRBV12-5 to TRBJ2-7; tentative D call: TRBD2 (6 bases). Trimming stripped 6 bases from V and 6 bases from J, with 15 bases between. The CDR3 sequence is 13 residues long. Germline CDR1 LGHNT, CDR2 FRNRAP.